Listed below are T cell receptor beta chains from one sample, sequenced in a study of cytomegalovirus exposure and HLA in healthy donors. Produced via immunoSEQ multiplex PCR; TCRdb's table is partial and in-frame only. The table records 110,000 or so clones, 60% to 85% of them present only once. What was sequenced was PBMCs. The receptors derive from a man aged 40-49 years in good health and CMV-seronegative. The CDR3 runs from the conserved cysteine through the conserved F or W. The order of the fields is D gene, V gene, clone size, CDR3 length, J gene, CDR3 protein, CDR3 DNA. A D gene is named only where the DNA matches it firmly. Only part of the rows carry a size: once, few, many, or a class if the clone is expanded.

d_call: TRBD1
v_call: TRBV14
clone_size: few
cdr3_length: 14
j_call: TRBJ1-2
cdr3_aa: CASSQKQGADGYTF
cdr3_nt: TGTGCCAGCAGCCAAAAACAGGGGGCGGATGGCTACACCTTC

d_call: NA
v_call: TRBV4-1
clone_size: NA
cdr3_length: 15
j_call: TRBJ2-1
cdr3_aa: CASSQDVFPYNEQFF
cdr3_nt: TGCGCCAGCAGCCAAGATGTATTCCCCTACAATGAGCAGTTCTTC

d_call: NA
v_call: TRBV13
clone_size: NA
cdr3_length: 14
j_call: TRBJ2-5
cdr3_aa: CASSPGIMGETQYF
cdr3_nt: TGTGCCAGCAGCCCGGGGATTATGGGGGAGACCCAGTACTTC

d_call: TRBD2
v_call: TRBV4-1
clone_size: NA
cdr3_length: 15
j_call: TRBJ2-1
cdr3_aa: CASSQVAGPYNEQFF
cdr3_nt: TGCGCCAGCAGCCAAGTAGCGGGACCCTACAATGAGCAGTTCTTC

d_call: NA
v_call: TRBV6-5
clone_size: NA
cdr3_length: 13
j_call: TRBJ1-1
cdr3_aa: CASSNTGFAEAFF
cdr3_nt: TGTGCCAGCAGTAATACAGGGTTCGCTGAAGCTTTCTTT

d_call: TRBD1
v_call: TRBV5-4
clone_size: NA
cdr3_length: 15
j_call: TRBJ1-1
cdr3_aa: CASSLGDRVNTEAFF
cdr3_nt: TGTGCCAGCAGCTTGGGTGACAGGGTTAACACTGAAGCTTTCTTT

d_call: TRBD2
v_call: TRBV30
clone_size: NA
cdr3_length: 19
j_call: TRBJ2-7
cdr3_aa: CAWSVRGRGLAGQYAEQYF
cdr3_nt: TGTGCCTGGAGTGTACGTGGCAGGGGACTAGCGGGACAGTATGCAGAGCAGTACTTC

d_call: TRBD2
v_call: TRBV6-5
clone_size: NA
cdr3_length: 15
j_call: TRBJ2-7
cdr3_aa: CATSTSGGKSYEQYF
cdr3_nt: TGTGCCACTTCTACATCGGGGGGTAAATCCTACGAGCAGTACTTC

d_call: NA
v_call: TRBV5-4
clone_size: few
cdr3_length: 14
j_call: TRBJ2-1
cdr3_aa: CASSLAGGRDEQFF
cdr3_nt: TGTGCCAGCAGCTTGGCCGGGGGGCGGGATGAGCAGTTCTTC

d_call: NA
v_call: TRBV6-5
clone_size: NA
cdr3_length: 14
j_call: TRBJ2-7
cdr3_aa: CASSYGGGSYEQYF
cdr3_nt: TGTGCCAGCAGTTACGGTGGAGGGTCCTACGAGCAGTACTTC

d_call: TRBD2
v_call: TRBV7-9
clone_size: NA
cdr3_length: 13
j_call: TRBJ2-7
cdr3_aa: CASSPGLVYEQYF
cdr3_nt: TGTGCCAGCAGCCCGGGACTAGTTTACGAGCAGTACTTC

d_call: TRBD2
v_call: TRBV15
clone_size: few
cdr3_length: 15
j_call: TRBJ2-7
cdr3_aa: CATSREGGWSYEQYF
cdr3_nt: TGTGCCACCAGCAGAGAGGGGGGGTGGTCCTACGAGCAGTACTTC

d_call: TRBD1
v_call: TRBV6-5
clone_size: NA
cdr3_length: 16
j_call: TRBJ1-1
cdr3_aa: CASSYLGQGAVSEAFF
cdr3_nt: TGTGCCAGCAGTTACCTTGGACAGGGGGCAGTATCTGAAGCTTTCTTT

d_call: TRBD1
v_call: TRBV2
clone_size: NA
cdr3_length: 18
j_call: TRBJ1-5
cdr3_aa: CASSGDWIQGDSNQPQHF
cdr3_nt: TGTGCCAGCAGTGGGGACTGGATCCAGGGGGATAGCAATCAGCCCCAGCATTTT

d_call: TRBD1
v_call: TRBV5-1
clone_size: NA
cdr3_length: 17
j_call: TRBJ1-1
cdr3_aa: CASSFQDRGLLNTEAFF
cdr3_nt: TGCGCCAGCAGCTTTCAGGACAGGGGGCTTCTGAACACTGAAGCTTTCTTT

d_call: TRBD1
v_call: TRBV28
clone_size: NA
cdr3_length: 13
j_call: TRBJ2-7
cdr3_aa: CATAGQASYEQYF
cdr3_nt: TGTGCCACCGCGGGACAGGCCTCCTACGAGCAGTACTTC

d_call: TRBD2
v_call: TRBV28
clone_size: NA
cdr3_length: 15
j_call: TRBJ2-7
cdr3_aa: CASNPGLAGTYEQYF
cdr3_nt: TGTGCCAGCAACCCAGGACTAGCGGGGACCTACGAGCAGTACTTC

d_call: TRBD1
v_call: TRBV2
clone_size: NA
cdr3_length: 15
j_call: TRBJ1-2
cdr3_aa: CASSGQGILNYGYTF
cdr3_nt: TGTGCCAGCAGCGGACAGGGGATACTTAACTATGGCTACACCTTC

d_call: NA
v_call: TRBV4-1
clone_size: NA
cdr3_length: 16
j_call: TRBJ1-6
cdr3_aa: CASSQIGGSYNSPLHF
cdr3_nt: TGCGCCAGCAGCCAAATAGGGGGTTCCTATAATTCACCCCTCCACTTT

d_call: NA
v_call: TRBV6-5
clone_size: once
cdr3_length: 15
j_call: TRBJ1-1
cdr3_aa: CASSYSRVMNTEAFF
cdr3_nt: TGTGCCAGCAGTTACTCGAGAGTTATGAACACTGAAGCTTTCTTT

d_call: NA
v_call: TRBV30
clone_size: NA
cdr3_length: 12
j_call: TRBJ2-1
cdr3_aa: CAWSTTVNEQFF
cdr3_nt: TGTGCCTGGAGCACCACGGTCAATGAGCAGTTCTTC

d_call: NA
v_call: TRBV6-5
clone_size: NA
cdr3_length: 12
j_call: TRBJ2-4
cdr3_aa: CASSPGKNIQYF
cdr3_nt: TGTGCCAGCAGTCCAGGCAAAAACATTCAGTACTTC

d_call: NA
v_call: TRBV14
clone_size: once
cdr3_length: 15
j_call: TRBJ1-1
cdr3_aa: CASSQAPAGVTEAFF
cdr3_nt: TGTGCCAGCAGCCAAGCTCCGGCGGGGGTTACTGAAGCTTTCTTT

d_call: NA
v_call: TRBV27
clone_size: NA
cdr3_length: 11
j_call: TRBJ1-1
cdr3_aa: CASSSQLQAFF
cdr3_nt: TGTGCCAGCAGTTCCCAGTTGCAAGCTTTCTTT